A single sample gave rise to the 9 T cell receptor beta chains below, sequenced in a study of control samples from healthy donors and cancer patients (dated by TCRdb to about 2020). Library creation used the immunoSEQ multiplex PCR assay. Sourced from immuneACCESS, this table was stored by TCRdb with only in-frame sequences that have V and J called. A share of the clones is absent; for the studies checked, an unresolved V gene accounts for under half, and the remainder has no known explanation. The sample contains roughly 130,000 clones, over 85% of them found a single time. The leading ten clones occupy 3.6% of the sample. The sample was blood. The receptors shown here come from a man aged 25-40 years in good health.

The chain carries TRBV7-3 and TRBJ2-7; D is ambiguous. V was cut by 3 bases and J by 3 bases, with 9 bases left in between. Germline values: CDR1 SGHTA, CDR2 FQGTGA. The CDR3 consists of 13 residues. Here the CDR3 DNA reads TGTGCCAGCAGCTTCACGGCCCACTACGAGCAGTACTTC. Protein product: CASSFTAHYEQYF.

About this clone itself: Other DNA variants within this sample encode the same CDR3. The chain has TRBV9 and TRBJ1-4; a possible D gene is TRBD1 (6 bases). Germline CDR1 is SGDLS and CDR2 is YYNGEE. V lost 0 bases and J lost 7, with 13 bases in between. This CDR3 region has 15 residues. The CDR3 spells CASSVGVGRGEKLFF. CDR3 bases: TGTGCCAGCAGCGTAGGGGTGGGCAGGGGTGAAAAACTGTTTTTT.

This chain links TRBV7-6 with TRBJ1-4, with D hard to call. The CDR3 has 15 residues. Germline CDR1 reads SGHVS; CDR2 reads FNYEAQ. V was clipped by 4 bases and J by 7 bases, with 16 bases between them. CDR3 sequence reads: CASSSRPGRPEKLFF. The CDR3 coding sequence is TGTGCCAGCAGCTCCCGACCGGGTCGTCCTGAAAAACTGTTTTTT. The full variable domain, its missing parts supplied by reference TRBV7-6 and TRBJ1-4, is GAGVSQSPRYKVTKRGQDVALRCDPISGHVSLYWYRQALGQGPEFLTYFNYEAQQDKSGLPNDRFSAERPEGSISTLTIQRTEQRDSAMYRCASSSRPGRPEKLFFGSGTQLSVL.

The chain is built from TRBV27 and TRBJ2-2; the D gene is possibly TRBD1 (6 bases). Germline V lookup: CDR1 MNHEY, CDR2 SMNVEV (reference sequence). Trimming stripped 3 bases from V and 6 bases from J, with 11 bases between. The CDR3 has 14 amino acids. CDR3 residues: CASSFAGESGELFF. CDR3 DNA: TGTGCCAGCAGTTTCGCAGGGGAGTCCGGGGAGCTGTTTTTT.

This clone has just one count. The CDR3 protein is CASGLDWGGEWNTQYF. The CDR3 DNA reads TGTGCTAGTGGTTTGGACTGGGGGGGCGAATGGAATACGCAGTATTTT. This chain uses TRBV12-5 with TRBJ2-3, with D possibly TRBD2 on 7 matching bases. Germline values: CDR1 LGHNT, CDR2 FRNRAP. This CDR3 is built from 16 residues. V was shortened by 1 base and J by 7 bases, with 18 bases between the two germline ends.

In this sample, this clone turned up once. V and J are TRBV5-4 and TRBJ1-1; 7 positions agree with TRBD1. CDR1 and CDR2 (germline): SGHNT, YYREEE (reference sequence). Trimming took 5 bases from V and 6 from J; bases not matched to a gene: 4. The length of the CDR3 is 12 residues. CDR3 coding DNA: TGTGCCAGCAGGATAGGGGGCTCTGAAGCTTTCTTT. It codes for CASRIGGSEAFF. Filled out from reference TRBV5-4 and TRBJ1-1, the complete variable domain reads ETGVTQSPTHLIKTRGQQVTLRCSSQSGHNTVSWYQQALGQGPQFIFQYYREEENGRGNFPPRFSGLQFPNYSSELNVNALELDDSALYLCASRIGGSEAFFGQGTRLTVV.

The gene calls are TRBV11-2 and TRBJ1-2; TRBD1 might be the D (5 bases). The germline V gene has CDR1 SGHAT and CDR2 FQNNGV. CDR3 length equals 14 residues. Trimming removed 5 bases at V and 3 bases at J, with 13 bases between. The CDR3 region is CASSGRDGYYGYTF. In DNA, the CDR3 is TGTGCCAGCAGCGGCAGGGACGGATACTATGGCTACACCTTC.

V and J are TRBV6-6 and TRBJ2-5; D call uncertain. With 2 bases removed from V and 6 bases from J, the gap between germline ends came to 10 bases. Germline V CDR1 and CDR2: MNHNY, SVGAGI (reference sequence). CDR3 length: 13 residues. Here the CDR3 reads CASSYGLSKTQYF. CDR3 DNA: TGTGCCAGCAGTTACGGGCTCTCGAAGACCCAGTACTTC.

The rearrangement joins TRBV3-1 (or the pseudogene TRBV3-2) to TRBJ2-5; 8 bases are shared with TRBD1. Germline V gene data show CDR1 as LGHDT and CDR2 as YNNKEL (reference sequence). CDR3 size: 14 residues. V lost 8 bases, J lost 0 bases, and 5 bases stayed unmatched. CDR3 loop: CASGAGGYQETQYF. The CDR3, as DNA: TGTGCCAGCGGGGCAGGGGGCTACCAAGAGACCCAGTACTTC.